These 21 T cell receptor beta chains originate from one sample sequenced in a study of CD8 T cells in Susac syndrome. Random-hexamer reverse transcription was applied to roughly 0.5 to 1 ug RNA. TCRdb fed the immunoSEQ multiplex PCR reads into MiXCR, producing one record per CDR3 protein. The sample has over 150,000 distinct CDR3 sequences; roughly 94% are singletons. Sample: CD4+ T cells from PBMCs. The receptors originated from a human donor with Susac syndrome.

The rearrangement joins TRBV3-1 to TRBJ2-1, with TRBD2 as a possible D gene (6 bases). The germline V gene has CDR1 LGHDT and CDR2 YNNKEL (reference sequence). V gave up 4 bases and J gave up 10 bases, with 11 bases separating them. This CDR3 region has 12 residues. This chain's CDR3 is CASSRSGGEQFF. Written as DNA, the CDR3 is TGTGCCAGCAGCCGGTCCGGGGGAGAGCAGTTCTTC.

This clonotype was observed a single time. The CDR3: CASSTGLAGGTDTQYF. The CDR3 region has the DNA TGTGCCAGCAGTACGGGACTAGCGGGGGGGACAGATACGCAGTATTTT. The gene calls are TRBV2 and TRBJ2-3, with TRBD2 identical over 16 bases. The CDR3 runs 16 residues. CDR1 is SNHLY, CDR2 FYNNEI, per germline. Germline trimming cut 5 bases from V and 3 bases from J; bases unmatched to any gene: 2. The full variable domain, its missing parts supplied by reference TRBV2 and TRBJ2-3, is EPEVTQTPSHQVTQMGQEVILRCVPISNHLYFYWYRQILGQKVEFLVSFYNNEISEKSEIFDDQFSVERPDGSNFTLKIRSTKLEDSAMYFCASSTGLAGGTDTQYFGPGTRLTVL.

The chain carries TRBV5-4 and TRBJ1-1; 12 nucleotides match TRBD1. V lost 3 bases to trimming and J lost 5 bases; unmatched junction nucleotides: 5. CDR3 length equals 15 residues. Per germline, CDR1 SGHNT and CDR2 YYREEE (reference sequence). The CDR3 DNA follows: TGTGCCAGCAGCTGGGGACAGGGGGCGATTACTGAAGCTTTCTTT. This sequence encodes CASSWGQGAITEAFF.

The chain couples TRBV29-1 to TRBJ2-5, with a weak D call TRBD2 (5 bases). From germline, CDR1 is SQVTM and CDR2 ANQGSEA. The V gene lost 0 bases and the J gene lost 7 bases, with 15 bases spanning the gap. The CDR3 has 14 amino acids. The CDR3 is CSVEEGGRDPTQYF. The CDR3 DNA is TGCAGCGTTGAAGAAGGAGGAAGGGATCCGACCCAGTACTTC. Drawing the rest from reference TRBV29-1 and TRBJ2-5, the complete variable domain is SAVISQKPSRDICQRGTSLTIQCQVDSQVTMMFWYRQQPGQSLTLIATANQGSEATYESGFVIDKFPISRPNLTFSTLTVSNMSPEDSSIYLCSVEEGGRDPTQYFGPGTRLLVL.

The V and J genes are TRBV29-1 and TRBJ1-1, with unresolved D. The CDR3 loop spans 13 amino acids. The germline V gene encodes CDR1 SQVTM and CDR2 ANQGSEA. The ends were cut back, 3 bases at V and 4 bases at J, with 12 bases in the middle. This CDR3 is CSVDSRSGTEAFF. The CDR3 bases are TGCAGCGTTGATTCTCGGTCCGGCACTGAAGCTTTCTTT.

The V gene is TRBV28, the J gene TRBJ2-7; TRBD1 is a possible D gene (6 bases). CDR3 size: 14 residues. Deletions cut 6 bases from V and 4 bases from J, with 16 bases between. The germline V gene has CDR1 MDHEN and CDR2 SYDVKM. The CDR3 spells CASRAQGSDYEQYF. DNA of the CDR3: TGTGCCAGCAGAGCACAGGGTTCCGATTACGAGCAGTACTTC.

For the CDR3, the DNA is TGCAGTGCCCAGACTAGCGGGACAGATACGCAGTATTTT. This gives the protein CSAQTSGTDTQYF. The rearrangement links TRBV20-1 to TRBJ2-3, with 10 bases that match TRBD2. Germline V CDR1 and CDR2: DFQATT, SNEGSKA (reference sequence). The CDR3 runs 13 residues. Losses at the gene ends were 6 bases for V and 3 bases for J; bases not matched to a gene: 3.

The chain uses TRBV20-1 and TRBJ1-6, with 7 bases matching TRBD1. CDR1 and CDR2 from the germline V gene are DFQATT and SNEGSKA (reference sequence). V shed 2 bases and J 5 bases; nucleotides not matched to a gene: 3. This CDR3 region has 14 residues. The CDR3 region has the DNA TGCAGTGCTAGACGACAGGGTAATAATTCACCCCTCCACTTT. This gives the protein CSARRQGNNSPLHF.

The V and J genes are TRBV6-1 and TRBJ1-6, with 8 bases identical to TRBD1. The junction had 10 bases not matched to a gene; V was cut back by 6 bases and J by 6 bases. The CDR3 has 16 amino acids. Germline CDR1 and CDR2: MNHNS and SASEGT. The CDR3 here is CASSPRTGLSNSPLHF. CDR3 DNA sequence: TGTGCCAGCAGCCCCCGGACAGGGCTAAGTAATTCACCCCTCCACTTT.

V usage is TRBV29-1 and J usage is TRBJ2-7; 10 bases agree with TRBD2. V trimming: 5 bases; J trimming: 5 bases; junction bases outside the gene matches: 9. The CDR3 extends over 14 amino acids. The germline gives CDR1 SQVTM, CDR2 ANQGSEA. CDR3 in amino acids: CSVLTSGWDHEQYF. The DNA of the CDR3 is TGCAGCGTTCTGACTAGCGGGTGGGATCACGAGCAGTACTTC.

This rearrangement joins TRBV30 to TRBJ1-1; D is undetermined. Germline-derived CDR1 and CDR2 are GTSNPN and SVGIG (reference sequence). CDR3 length equals 13 residues. V lost 1 base, J lost 0 bases, and 6 bases lay in between. DNA of the CDR3: TGTGCCTGGAGTGAAGGAATGAACACTGAAGCTTTCTTT. As protein: CAWSEGMNTEAFF.

The chain has TRBV10-3 and TRBJ1-2; 7 bases fit TRBD1. V lost 0 bases and J lost 8; bases outside the gene matches: 3. The CDR3 is 13 residues long. CDR1 and CDR2 (germline): ENHRY, SYGVKD. The CDR3 DNA follows: TGTGCCATCAGTGAGTCTGACAGGGCCGGCTACACCTTC. It specifies CAISESDRAGYTF.

This chain uses TRBV11-2 with TRBJ2-2; tentative D call: TRBD2 (5 bases). The V gene's germline CDR1 is SGHAT and CDR2 FQNNGV. This CDR3 contains 14 residues. V was pared by 2 bases and J by 3 bases, with 7 bases between. The CDR3 DNA reads TGTGCCAGCAGCTTACTAGCACACACCGGGGAGCTGTTTTTT. This gives the protein CASSLLAHTGELFF. The variable domain in full, completed from reference TRBV11-2 and TRBJ2-2, reads EAGVAQSPRYKIIEKRQSVAFWCNPISGHATLYWYQQILGQGPKLLIQFQNNGVVDDSQLPKDRFSAERLKGVDSTLKIQPAKLEDSAVYLCASSLLAHTGELFFGEGSRLTVL.

The V gene is TRBV5-1, the J gene TRBJ2-3, with TRBD1 identical over 9 bases. Germline loops: CDR1 SGHRS, CDR2 YFSETQ. V lost 1 base to trimming and J lost 4 bases; unmatched junction nucleotides: 4. This CDR3 has 15 residues. CDR3 sequence (DNA): TGCGCCAGCAGCTTGTGGGACAGGGACGCAGATACGCAGTATTTT. Translating it yields CASSLWDRDADTQYF.

The chain employs TRBV6-2 or TRBV6-3 and TRBJ1-5; D not certain. The length of the CDR3 is 17 residues. V was trimmed by 6 bases and J by 2 bases, leaving 20 bases between them. Germline V gene lookup returns CDR1 MNHEY and CDR2 SVGEGT. CDR3 region: CASRPSGDGKRNQPQHF. Written as DNA, the CDR3 is TGTGCCAGCAGGCCCTCCGGCGACGGTAAACGCAATCAGCCCCAGCATTTT.

The V gene is TRBV20-1, the J gene TRBJ2-5; 9 bases are a match to TRBD1. The CDR3 is 14 amino acids. The V gene's germline CDR1 is DFQATT and CDR2 SNEGSKA (reference sequence). Germline trimming cut 6 bases from V and 3 bases from J; bases unmatched to any gene: 8. The CDR3 spells CSAVKTGGKETQYF. CDR3 nucleotide sequence: TGCAGTGCCGTGAAGACAGGGGGTAAAGAGACCCAGTACTTC.

The CDR3 here is CASSLVVPGQGRVQYF. In DNA, the CDR3 is TGCGCCAGCAGCTTGGTAGTCCCGGGACAGGGGAGGGTGCAGTACTTC. The chain employs TRBV5-1 and TRBJ2-7, with 10 bases identical to TRBD1. Germline trimming cut 0 bases from V and 9 bases from J; bases unmatched to any gene: 12. CDR1 and CDR2 from the germline V gene are SGHRS and YFSETQ. CDR3 length: 16 amino acids.

This clonotype appeared once. The chain carries TRBV28 and TRBJ2-3; maybe TRBD2 (5 bases). The V and J ends lost 2 bases and 6 bases respectively, with 15 bases between them. The CDR3 spans 15 residues. The V gene's germline CDR1 is MDHEN and CDR2 SYDVKM. As DNA, the CDR3 is TGTGCCAGCAGTTTAGCCGCGGGTACCATGGATACGCAGTATTTT. Translating it yields CASSLAAGTMDTQYF.

The rearrangement joins TRBV5-1 to TRBJ1-6, with 10 bases lining up with TRBD1. The CDR3 consists of 14 residues. J lost 13 bases, V lost 4 bases, and 8 bases had no gene match. Germline-derived CDR1 and CDR2 are SGHRS and YFSETQ. As DNA, the CDR3 is TGCGCCAGCAGCACGGGACAGGGGAACGGCCCCCTCCACTTT. Protein sequence: CASSTGQGNGPLHF.

The rearrangement uses TRBV4-1 and TRBJ1-3, with D perhaps matching TRBD1 (6 bases). CDR1 and CDR2 from the germline V gene are MGHRA and YSYEKL. Trimming took 0 bases from V and 4 from J, leaving 13 bases between them. CDR3 length equals 16 residues. The CDR3 spells CASSQDHGGLGNTIYF. The CDR3 coding sequence is TGCGCCAGCAGCCAAGATCACGGGGGGCTCGGAAACACCATATATTTT.

V usage is TRBV27 and J usage is TRBJ2-1; 8 bases line up with TRBD1. V gave up 6 bases and J gave up 3 bases; unmatched junction bases: 7. Germline values: CDR1 MNHEY, CDR2 SMNVEV (reference sequence). The CDR3 is made up of 15 amino acids. Written as DNA, the CDR3 is TGTGCCAGCAGGAACCTCAGGGGGCTCTACAATGAGCAGTTCTTC. The encoded protein is CASRNLRGLYNEQFF.